Listed here are 12 T cell receptor beta chains from one sample, sequenced in a study of blood T cell repertoires in COVID-19. Clones were sequenced by immunoSEQ multiplex PCR, and TCRdb holds only the in-frame ones, with some missing. The repertoire holds 250,000 or so clones, more than 85% seen once, with 1.6% in the top ten. The source material was PBMCs or T cells enriched from blood (not recorded which). These receptors all come from a woman between 50 and 59 years old who had recovered from COVID-19.

This clone was recorded only once. The CDR3: CASSPGRDEQFF. DNA of the CDR3: TGTGCCAGCTCACCAGGGAGGGATGAGCAGTTCTTC. The chain combines TRBV18 with TRBJ2-1; 7 bases fit TRBD2. There are 12 residues in the CDR3. Trimming at V came to 2 bases and at J to 8 bases, leaving 0 bases not matched to a gene. CDR1 is KGHSH and CDR2 is LQKENI in the germline V gene.

This clone was counted a single time. The chain couples TRBV7-8 to TRBJ1-6; D gene ambiguous. From germline, CDR1 is SGHVS and CDR2 FQNEAQ. The length of the CDR3 is 14 residues. Trimming left V 3 bases short and J 5 bases short, with 8 bases between. The CDR3 DNA is TGTGCCAGCAGCTTGGAGCGGGATAATTCACCCCTCCACTTT. Translated, it gives CASSLERDNSPLHF.

The gene calls are TRBV4-1 and TRBJ1-3; 10 bases are a match to TRBD1. The V segment lost 0 bases and the J segment 5 bases; nucleotides outside the gene matches: 7. This CDR3 comprises 17 residues. CDR1 MGHRA and CDR2 YSYEKL come from the germline V gene. In DNA form, the CDR3 reads TGCGCCAGCAGCCAAGATAGCGGACAGGGGGTCCGAAACACCATATATTTT. This gives the protein CASSQDSGQGVRNTIYF.

This clone is a singleton in its sample. The rearrangement uses TRBV4-1 and TRBJ1-5; weak D call: TRBD1 (5 bases). CDR1 is MGHRA and CDR2 is YSYEKL in the germline V gene. The germline V and J ends were trimmed by 4 bases and 0 bases, with 7 bases remaining between them. CDR3 length: 14 amino acids. As DNA, the CDR3 is TGCGCCAGCAGCCTGACAGATAGCAATCAGCCCCAGCATTTT. Encoded protein: CASSLTDSNQPQHF.

The V and J genes are TRBV6-2 or TRBV6-3 and TRBJ2-1; 8 nucleotides agree with TRBD2. Per germline, CDR1 MNHEY and CDR2 SVGEGT. This CDR3 has 19 residues. Losses at the gene ends were 2 bases for V and 4 bases for J; bases not matched to a gene: 16. The CDR3 protein is CASSYEPKAGGRAYNEQFF. CDR3 DNA: TGTGCCAGCAGTTACGAGCCCAAGGCGGGAGGCCGAGCATACAATGAGCAGTTCTTC.

The chain is built from TRBV29-1 and TRBJ2-3; 13 bases are shared with TRBD2. Germline trimming cut 5 bases from V and 4 bases from J; bases unmatched to any gene: 3. Looked up from germline, CDR1 is SQVTM and CDR2 is ANQGSEA. The CDR3 spans 14 residues. The CDR3 bases are TGCAGCGTTCCCGGACTAGCGGGAGCAGATACGCAGTATTTT. Protein sequence: CSVPGLAGADTQYF.

The rearrangement uses TRBV27 and TRBJ2-1; TRBD2 is a possible D gene (5 bases). In germline, CDR1 is MNHEY, CDR2 SMNVEV (reference sequence). CDR3 length: 15 residues. With 2 bases removed from V and 2 bases from J, the gap between germline ends came to 10 bases. The CDR3 sequence is CASSLGSLPYNEQFF. The CDR3 coding sequence is TGTGCCAGCAGTTTAGGGAGCCTCCCCTACAATGAGCAGTTCTTC.

The chain combines TRBV4-1 with TRBJ1-2, with 9 positions matching TRBD1. After removal of 1 base from V and 7 bases from J, the junction contained 7 bases not matched to a gene. The CDR3 covers 15 residues. Germline CDR1 MGHRA, CDR2 YSYEKL. Written as DNA, the CDR3 is TGCGCCAGCAGCCAAGGGGGACAGGGTTGGGTTGGCTACACCTTC. Its protein is CASSQGGQGWVGYTF.

This chain's CDR3 is CSARDQTEAFF. Here the CDR3 DNA reads TGCAGTGCTAGAGACCAGACTGAAGCTTTCTTT. V gene TRBV20-1 combines with J gene TRBJ1-1; no reliable D call. V shed 0 bases and J shed 5 bases, with 4 bases lying between them. CDR1 and CDR2 (germline): DFQATT, SNEGSKA (reference sequence). This CDR3 contains 11 residues.

The chain couples TRBV28 to TRBJ2-2, with D tentatively TRBD2 (5 bases). The V gene's germline CDR1 is MDHEN and CDR2 SYDVKM. V lost 3 bases, J lost 5 bases, and 10 bases lay in between. The CDR3 length is 14 residues. The CDR3 reads CASSFRGRTGELFF. The CDR3 DNA reads TGTGCCAGCAGTTTCCGGGGTCGGACCGGGGAGCTGTTTTTT.

The V and J genes are TRBV2 and TRBJ2-7, with 8 positions matching TRBD2. V was clipped by 7 bases and J by 3 bases; unmatched bases: 5. CDR3 size: 13 residues. Germline loops: CDR1 SNHLY, CDR2 FYNNEI. The CDR3 spells CASTLSGSYEQYF. CDR3 DNA: TGTGCCAGCACTCTAAGCGGGAGCTACGAGCAGTACTTC. Full variable domain (missing parts from reference TRBV2 and TRBJ2-7): EPEVTQTPSHQVTQMGQEVILRCVPISNHLYFYWYRQILGQKVEFLVSFYNNEISEKSEIFDDQFSVERPDGSNFTLKIRSTKLEDSAMYFCASTLSGSYEQYFGPGTRLTVT.

The V and J genes are TRBV27 and TRBJ2-5; weak D call: TRBD2 (5 bases). Per the germline V gene, CDR1 is MNHEY and CDR2 is SMNVEV (reference sequence). The CDR3 length is 17 residues. V was cut by 5 bases and J by 5 bases, with 24 bases left in between. CDR3 DNA: TGTGCCAGCAGTCTACAGAGGACTGATTCCCGTGGGGAGACCCAGTACTTC. Translation gives CASSLQRTDSRGETQYF.